A selection of T cell receptor beta chains follows, all from one sample in a study of cytomegalovirus exposure and HLA in healthy donors. Libraries were prepared by immunoSEQ multiplex PCR; TCRdb keeps only in-frame clonotypes and omits some of them. The sample yields about 220,000 clones, around 90% seen once. Sample: PBMCs. Receptors originate from a woman younger than 30 in good health and CMV-seronegative. CDR3s include the opening cysteine and the closing phenylalanine or tryptophan. The D gene is left open where the match is weak. Some rows have no size entry. The others give once, few or many, or a class for an expanded clone.

TRBV19,-,TRBJ1-5,-,TGTGCCAGTTCGGACTCGGTGGGCAATCAGCCCCAGCATTTT,CASSDSVGNQPQHF
TRBV13,-,TRBJ2-1,-,TGTGCCAGCAGCCGTAACCACAGGGTAGGGGAGCAGTTCTTC,CASSRNHRVGEQFF
TRBV27,-,TRBJ1-2,-,TGTGCCAGCAGTGCCTTTAGCCCGGCGCAGAGTAACTATGGCTACACCTTC,CASSAFSPAQSNYGYTF
TRBV5-1,-,TRBJ2-7,-,TGCGCCAGCAGCTTGGAGGTTACGGGTTACGAGCAGTACTTC,CASSLEVTGYEQYF
TRBV6-5,-,TRBJ2-7,-,TGTGCCAGCAGCCCGTACCCGGACGAGCAGTACTTC,CASSPYPDEQYF
TRBV28,TRBD1,TRBJ1-2,-,TGTGCCAGCAGCCGATACCGGTTCGGGACAGCTTATGGCTACACCTTC,CASSRYRFGTAYGYTF
TRBV19,-,TRBJ1-5,-,TGTGCCAGTGCGGGGGTAAGCAATCAGCCCCAGCATTTT,CASAGVSNQPQHF
TRBV19,TRBD2,TRBJ2-7,-,TGTGCCAGTAGTATAGGGCTAGCGGGACGGAGAGGCGAGCAGTACTTC,CASSIGLAGRRGEQYF
TRBV5-1,-,TRBJ2-2,-,TGCGCCAGCAGCGGGGCGTCCATGAACACCGGGGAGCTGTTTTTT,CASSGASMNTGELFF
TRBV28,-,TRBJ1-5,once,TGTGCCAGCAGTGGCCAAGGGGGAAGGGTTCAGCCCCAGCATTTT,CASSGQGGRVQPQHF
TRBV7-9,TRBD1,TRBJ1-2,-,TGTGCCAGCAGCCCAGAGGGACAGCCTAACTATGGCTACACCTTC,CASSPEGQPNYGYTF
TRBV5-1,-,TRBJ1-5,-,TGCGCCAGCAGCTTGGGAGGGTTGAGCAATCAGCCCCAGCATTTT,CASSLGGLSNQPQHF
TRBV27,TRBD2,TRBJ2-7,few,TGTGCCAGCAGAGATACTAGCGGGTACGAGCAGTACTTC,CASRDTSGYEQYF
TRBV5-1,-,TRBJ1-1,once,TGCGCCAGCAGCTCAGGGGAATGGGCTGAAGCTTTCTTT,CASSSGEWAEAFF
TRBV5-1,TRBD1,TRBJ1-1,-,TGCGCCAGCAGCTTCCAACAGGGGGTGAACACTGAAGCTTTCTTT,CASSFQQGVNTEAFF
TRBV11-3,TRBD1,TRBJ2-7,-,TGTGCCAGCAGCTACGGACAGGGGGGACTTTACGAGCAGTACTTC,CASSYGQGGLYEQYF
TRBV5-1,TRBD2,TRBJ2-5,-,TGCGCCAGCAGCACCGGGACTAAAGAAGAGACCCAGTACTTC,CASSTGTKEETQYF
TRBV29-1,TRBD2,TRBJ2-2,-,TGCAGCGTGAGACTAGCGGGAGTCGGGGAGCTGTTTTTT,CSVRLAGVGELFF
TRBV30,TRBD2,TRBJ2-5,-,TGTGCCTGGGGGACTAGCGGGAAGGAGACCCAGTACTTC,CAWGTSGKETQYF
TRBV5-1,TRBD1,TRBJ1-2,-,TGCGCCAGCAGCTTGCGTATGACAGGGAGGTATGGCTACACCTTC,CASSLRMTGRYGYTF
TRBV5-1,-,TRBJ1-1,-,TGCGCCAGCAGCCCACCCGCCGGGGAGGGTCGGAACACTGAAGCTTTCTTT,CASSPPAGEGRNTEAFF
TRBV6-1,-,TRBJ1-1,-,TGTGCCAGCAGTGCCGGTGTCTCATCCAACAAGAGGGACACTGAAGCTTTCTTT,CASSAGVSSNKRDTEAFF
TRBV6-5,TRBD2,TRBJ2-7,-,TGTGCCAGCAGCCTCGTAGCGGGACCCTACGAGCAGTACTTC,CASSLVAGPYEQYF
TRBV28,-,TRBJ2-3,-,TGTGCCAGCAGTACAGGGACAGATACGCAGTATTTT,CASSTGTDTQYF
TRBV10-2,TRBD1,TRBJ1-4,-,TGCGCCAGCAGTGCGACAGGGCGCACTAATGAAAAACTGTTTTTT,CASSATGRTNEKLFF
TRBV5-1,-,TRBJ1-4,-,TGCGCCAGCCGGGAGAGAAACAACGGTGAAAAACTGTTTTTT,CASRERNNGEKLFF
TRBV12-5,TRBD1,TRBJ2-3,-,TGTGCTAGTGGTTTGGGTAAACCGGGACAGGCCAGATTCCATTTT,CASGLGKPGQARFHF
TRBV6-1,TRBD2,TRBJ2-1,once,TGTGCCAGCATTCCCGAGGTACTAGCGGGGAATGAGCAGTTCTTC,CASIPEVLAGNEQFF
TRBV30,TRBD2,TRBJ2-1,-,TGTGCCTCACTAGCGGGGATATCATACAATGAGCAGTTCTTC,CASLAGISYNEQFF
TRBV11-2,TRBD1,TRBJ2-1,-,TGTGCCAGCAGCCTGGGACAGGGGTCCTACAATGAGCAGTTCTTC,CASSLGQGSYNEQFF
TRBV28,TRBD2,TRBJ2-7,-,TGTGCCAGCAGTTTTTCTAGCGGTTACTACGTGGAGCAGTACTTC,CASSFSSGYYVEQYF
TRBV9,TRBD2,TRBJ2-5,-,TGTGCCAGCAGCGTAGGACTGCCGGGACTAGCGGGTTTCCAAGAGACCCAGTACTTC,CASSVGLPGLAGFQETQYF
TRBV7-9,-,TRBJ2-3,-,TGTGCCAGCAGCTCGCGACTATCATTCACAGATACGCAGTATTTT,CASSSRLSFTDTQYF
TRBV7-8,TRBD2,TRBJ2-3,once,TGTGCCAGCAGCTTAGATTCGGTCGGGACTAGCGGCACAGATACGCAGTATTTT,CASSLDSVGTSGTDTQYF
TRBV18,TRBD1,TRBJ2-5,-,TGTGCCAGCTCTGCCGGGACAGGGGGCGGTGAGACCCAGTACTTC,CASSAGTGGGETQYF
TRBV6-6,TRBD1,TRBJ1-2,-,TGTGCCAGCAGTTACTCTGGACAGGGAGGATTCGCTGGCTACACCTTC,CASSYSGQGGFAGYTF
TRBV5-1,TRBD2,TRBJ2-7,-,TGCGCCAGCAGCCCCGTCTTAGCGGGAGGCCCCTACGAGCAGTACTTC,CASSPVLAGGPYEQYF
TRBV10-2,TRBD2,TRBJ2-5,-,TGCGCCAGCAGGACGACTAGCGGGTCGTACCAAGAGACCCAGTACTTC,CASRTTSGSYQETQYF
TRBV5-6,-,TRBJ1-2,-,TGTGCCAGCAGCTTAGACAGGCACTCGGGCTACACCTTC,CASSLDRHSGYTF
TRBV19,-,TRBJ1-6,-,TGTGCCAGTAGTATAGTCTGGGGCCCCCTCCACTTT,CASSIVWGPLHF